Here is one T cell receptor beta chain with its context. Its antigen is not known. The sample is drawn from a study of blood T cells in healthy people across ages. Healthy Caucasians from Russia aged roughly 6 to 95 served as donors. Every donor provided 9.5 to 10 milliliters of peripheral blood. Broader study findings: Older individuals had lower TCR beta diversity per million T cells (the decline was roughly linear). With naive T cell percentage, TCR beta diversity showed a strong correlation.

It was with a sample-barcoded 5' primer and a J-beta primer mix that a second PCR of roughly 6 to 12 cycles was run. A single record per CDR3 protein comes from TCRdb applying MiXCR to the 5' RACE reads. The sample includes 550,000 to 600,000 distinct CDR3 sequences, less than 60% of them seen just once. V gave up 5 bases and J gave up 3 bases, with 13 bases separating them. There are 15 residues in the CDR3. Germline CDR1 and CDR2: MNHNY and SVGAGI (reference sequence). The chain employs TRBV6-6 and TRBJ2-2; weak D call: TRBD1 (5 bases). This TCR came from an elderly man in good health. The sequenced sample consisted of blood. The CDR3 region has the DNA TGTGCCAGCAGTACTCGTGGCAGGGACACCGGGGAGCTGTTTTTT. Encoded protein: CASSTRGRDTGELFF.